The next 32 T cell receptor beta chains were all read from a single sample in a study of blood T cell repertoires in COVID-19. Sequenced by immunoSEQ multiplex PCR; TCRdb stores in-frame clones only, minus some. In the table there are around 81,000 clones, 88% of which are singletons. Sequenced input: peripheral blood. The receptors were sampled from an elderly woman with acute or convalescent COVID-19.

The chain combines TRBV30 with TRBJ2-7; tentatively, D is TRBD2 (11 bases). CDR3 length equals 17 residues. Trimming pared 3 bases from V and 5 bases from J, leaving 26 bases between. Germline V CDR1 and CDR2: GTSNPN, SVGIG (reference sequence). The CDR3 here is CAWRRTGGTSGSHEQYF. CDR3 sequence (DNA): TGTGCCTGGAGGAGGACAGGGGGAACTAGCGGGAGCCACGAGCAGTACTTC.

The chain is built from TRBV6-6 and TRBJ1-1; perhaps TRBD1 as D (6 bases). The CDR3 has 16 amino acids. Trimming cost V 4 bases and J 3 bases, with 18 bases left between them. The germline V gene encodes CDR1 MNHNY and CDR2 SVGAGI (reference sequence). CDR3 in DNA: TGTGCCAGCAGTTCACGGGGGGGGCAGGTGTACACTGAAGCTTTCTTT. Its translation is CASSSRGGQVYTEAFF.

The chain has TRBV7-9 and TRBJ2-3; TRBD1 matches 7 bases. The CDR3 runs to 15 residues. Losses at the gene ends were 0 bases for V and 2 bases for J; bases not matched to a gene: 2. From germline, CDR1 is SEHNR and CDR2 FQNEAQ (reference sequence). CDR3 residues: CASSLAGQPTDTQYF. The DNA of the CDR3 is TGTGCCAGCAGCTTAGCGGGACAGCCCACAGATACGCAGTATTTT.

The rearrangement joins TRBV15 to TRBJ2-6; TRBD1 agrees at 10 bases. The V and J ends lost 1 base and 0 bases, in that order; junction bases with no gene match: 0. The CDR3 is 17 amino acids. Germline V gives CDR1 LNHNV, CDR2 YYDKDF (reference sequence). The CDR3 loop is CATSRGDRGSGANVLTF. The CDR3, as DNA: TGTGCCACCAGCAGAGGGGACAGGGGCTCTGGGGCCAACGTCCTGACTTTC.

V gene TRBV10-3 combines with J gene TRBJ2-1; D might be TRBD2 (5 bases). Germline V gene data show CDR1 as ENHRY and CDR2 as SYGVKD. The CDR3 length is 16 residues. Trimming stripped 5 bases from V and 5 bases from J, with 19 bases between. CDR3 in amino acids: CAISRPAPGENNEQFF. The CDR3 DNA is TGTGCCATCAGTCGACCAGCCCCCGGGGAGAACAATGAGCAGTTCTTC.

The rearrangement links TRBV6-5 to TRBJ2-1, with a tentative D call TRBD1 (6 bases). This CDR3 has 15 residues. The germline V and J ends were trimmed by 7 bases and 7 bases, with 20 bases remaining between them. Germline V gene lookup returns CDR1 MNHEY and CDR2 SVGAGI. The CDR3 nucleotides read TGTGCCAGCACCCTAAGGGCAGGGGCCAGGAATGAGCAGTTCTTC. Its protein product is CASTLRAGARNEQFF.

The DNA of the CDR3 is TGCGCCAGCAGCCCCACCGGGACTAGCGTCACAGATACGCAGTATTTT. It yields the protein CASSPTGTSVTDTQYF. The chain recombines TRBV4-3 with TRBJ2-3, with 10 bases identical to TRBD2. J lost 2 bases, V lost 4 bases, and 6 bases had no gene match. The CDR3 sequence is 16 residues long. CDR1 is LGHNA and CDR2 is YSLEER in the germline V gene.

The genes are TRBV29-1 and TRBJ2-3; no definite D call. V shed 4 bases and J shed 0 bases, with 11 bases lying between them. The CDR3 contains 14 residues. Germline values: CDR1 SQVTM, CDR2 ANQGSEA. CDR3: CSVVLPPSTDTQYF. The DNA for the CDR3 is TGCAGCGTTGTACTACCTCCCAGCACAGATACGCAGTATTTT.

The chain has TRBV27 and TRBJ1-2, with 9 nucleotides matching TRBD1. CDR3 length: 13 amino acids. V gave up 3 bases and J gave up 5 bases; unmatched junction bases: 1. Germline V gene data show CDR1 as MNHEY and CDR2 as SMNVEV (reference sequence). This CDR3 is CASSFGQGYGYTF. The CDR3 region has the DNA TGTGCCAGCAGTTTCGGACAGGGGTATGGCTACACCTTC.

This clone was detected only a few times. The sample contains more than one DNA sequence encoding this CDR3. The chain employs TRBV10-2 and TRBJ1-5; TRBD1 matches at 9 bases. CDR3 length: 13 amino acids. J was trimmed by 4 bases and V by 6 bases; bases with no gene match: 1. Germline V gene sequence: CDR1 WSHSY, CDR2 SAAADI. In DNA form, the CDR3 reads TGCGCCAGCAGCGGACAGGGGAATCAGCCCCAGCATTTT. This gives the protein CASSGQGNQPQHF.

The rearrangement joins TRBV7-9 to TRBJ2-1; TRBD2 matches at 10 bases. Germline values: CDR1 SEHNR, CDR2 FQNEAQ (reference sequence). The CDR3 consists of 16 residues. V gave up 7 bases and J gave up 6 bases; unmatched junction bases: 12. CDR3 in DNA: TGTGCCAGCACCGTGCCCAGCGGGGGGGCCAGCAATGAGCAGTTCTTC. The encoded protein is CASTVPSGGASNEQFF.

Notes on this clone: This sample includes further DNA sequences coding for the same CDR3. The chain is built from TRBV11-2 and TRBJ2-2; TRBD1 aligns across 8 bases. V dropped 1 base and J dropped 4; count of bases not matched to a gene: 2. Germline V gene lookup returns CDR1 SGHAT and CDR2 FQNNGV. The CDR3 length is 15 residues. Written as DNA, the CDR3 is TGTGCCAGCAGCTTAGGGACAGGGATCACCGGGGAGCTGTTTTTT. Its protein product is CASSLGTGITGELFF.

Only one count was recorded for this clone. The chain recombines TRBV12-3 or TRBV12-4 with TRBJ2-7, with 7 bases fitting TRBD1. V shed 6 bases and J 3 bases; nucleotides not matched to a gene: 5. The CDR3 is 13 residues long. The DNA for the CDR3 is TGTGCCAGCAGCTGGGACAGCCACTACGAGCAGTACTTC. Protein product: CASSWDSHYEQYF.

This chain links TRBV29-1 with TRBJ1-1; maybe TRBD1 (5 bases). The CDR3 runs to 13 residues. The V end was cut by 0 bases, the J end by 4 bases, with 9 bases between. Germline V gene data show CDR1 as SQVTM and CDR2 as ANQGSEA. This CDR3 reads CSVEDGARTEAFF. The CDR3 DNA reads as TGCAGCGTTGAAGATGGGGCTCGCACTGAAGCTTTCTTT.

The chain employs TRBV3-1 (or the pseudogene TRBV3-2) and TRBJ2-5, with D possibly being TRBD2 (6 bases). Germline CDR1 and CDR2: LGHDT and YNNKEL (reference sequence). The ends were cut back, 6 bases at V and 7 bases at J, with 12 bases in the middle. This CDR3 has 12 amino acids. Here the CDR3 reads CASRGGRGTQYF. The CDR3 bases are TGTGCCAGCAGGGGGGGACGGGGGACCCAGTACTTC.

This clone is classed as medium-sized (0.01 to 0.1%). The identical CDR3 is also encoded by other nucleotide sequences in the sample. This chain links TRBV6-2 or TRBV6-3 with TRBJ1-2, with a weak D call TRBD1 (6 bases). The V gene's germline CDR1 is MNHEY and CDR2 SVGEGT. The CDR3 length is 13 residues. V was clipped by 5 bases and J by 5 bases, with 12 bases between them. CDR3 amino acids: CASSPQGGYGYTF. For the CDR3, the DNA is TGTGCCAGCAGTCCACAGGGCGGGTATGGCTACACCTTC.

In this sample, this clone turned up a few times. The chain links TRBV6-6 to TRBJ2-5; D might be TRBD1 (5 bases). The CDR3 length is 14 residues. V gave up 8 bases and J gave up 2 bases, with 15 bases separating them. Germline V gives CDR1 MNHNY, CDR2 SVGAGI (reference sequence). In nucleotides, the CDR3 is TGTGCCAGCGGGTTGACAGCGAGACAAGAGACCCAGTACTTC. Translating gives CASGLTARQETQYF.

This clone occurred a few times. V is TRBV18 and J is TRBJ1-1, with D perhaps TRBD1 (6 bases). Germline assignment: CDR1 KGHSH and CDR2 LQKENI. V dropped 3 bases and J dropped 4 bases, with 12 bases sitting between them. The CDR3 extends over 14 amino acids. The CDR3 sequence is CASSPKGGSTEAFF. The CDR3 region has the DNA TGTGCCAGCTCACCCAAGGGGGGGAGCACTGAAGCTTTCTTT. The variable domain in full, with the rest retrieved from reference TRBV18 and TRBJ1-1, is NAGVMQNPRHLVRRRGQEARLRCSPMKGHSHVYWYRQLPEEGLKFMVYLQKENIIDESGMPKERFSAEFPKEGPSILRIQQVVRGDSAAYFCASSPKGGSTEAFFGQGTRLTVV.

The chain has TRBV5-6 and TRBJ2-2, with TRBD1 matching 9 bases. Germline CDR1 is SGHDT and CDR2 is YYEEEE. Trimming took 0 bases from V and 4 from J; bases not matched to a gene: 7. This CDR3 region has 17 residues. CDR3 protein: CASSLAAGQGATGELFF. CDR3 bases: TGTGCCAGCAGCTTGGCAGCGGGACAGGGAGCCACCGGGGAGCTGTTTTTT. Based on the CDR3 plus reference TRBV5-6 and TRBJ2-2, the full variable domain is DAGVTQSPTHLIKTRGQQVTLRCSPKSGHDTVSWYQQALGQGPQFIFQYYEEEERQRGNFPDRFSGHQFPNYSSELNVNALLLGDSALYLCASSLAAGQGATGELFFGEGSRLTVL.

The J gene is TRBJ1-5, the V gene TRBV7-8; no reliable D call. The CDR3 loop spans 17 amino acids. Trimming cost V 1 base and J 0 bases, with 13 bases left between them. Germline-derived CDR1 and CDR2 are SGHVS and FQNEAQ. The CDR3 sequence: CASSLERGSYSNQPQHF. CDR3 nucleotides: TGTGCCAGCAGCTTAGAGCGAGGGTCCTATAGCAATCAGCCCCAGCATTTT.

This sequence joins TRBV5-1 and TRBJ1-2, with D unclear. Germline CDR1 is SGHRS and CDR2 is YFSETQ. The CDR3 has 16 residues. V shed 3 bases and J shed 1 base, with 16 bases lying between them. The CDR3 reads CASSSRTGILNYGYTF. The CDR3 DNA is TGCGCCAGCAGCTCCAGAACGGGGATCCTTAACTATGGCTACACCTTC.

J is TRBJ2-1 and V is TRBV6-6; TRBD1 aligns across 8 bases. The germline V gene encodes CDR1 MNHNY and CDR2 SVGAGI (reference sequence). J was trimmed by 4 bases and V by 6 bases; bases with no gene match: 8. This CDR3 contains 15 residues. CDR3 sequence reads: CASSPGTGPYNEQFF. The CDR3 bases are TGTGCCAGCAGCCCTGGGACAGGACCTTACAATGAGCAGTTCTTC.

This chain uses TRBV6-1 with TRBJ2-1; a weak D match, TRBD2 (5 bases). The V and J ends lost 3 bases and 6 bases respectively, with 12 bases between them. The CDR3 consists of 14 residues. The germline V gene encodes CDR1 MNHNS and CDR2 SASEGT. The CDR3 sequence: CASSDRGGSNEQFF. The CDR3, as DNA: TGTGCCAGCAGTGATCGGGGTGGAAGCAATGAGCAGTTCTTC.

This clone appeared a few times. For the CDR3, the DNA is TGTGCCAGCAGCTCCCCGTCGCTTAGGACTAGCGGGGGACTTTGGGACAATGAGCAGTTCTTC. This encodes CASSSPSLRTSGGLWDNEQFF. The genes are TRBV7-6 and TRBJ2-1; 13 bases align to TRBD2. Per the germline V gene, CDR1 is SGHVS and CDR2 is FNYEAQ. The CDR3 totals 21 residues. The V segment lost 4 bases and the J segment 5 bases; nucleotides outside the gene matches: 20.

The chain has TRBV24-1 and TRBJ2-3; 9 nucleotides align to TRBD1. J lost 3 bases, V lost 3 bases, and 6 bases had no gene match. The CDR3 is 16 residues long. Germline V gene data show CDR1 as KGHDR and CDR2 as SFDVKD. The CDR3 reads CATSDTGTGITDTQYF. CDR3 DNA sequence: TGTGCCACCAGTGATACCGGGACAGGGATTACAGATACGCAGTATTTT.

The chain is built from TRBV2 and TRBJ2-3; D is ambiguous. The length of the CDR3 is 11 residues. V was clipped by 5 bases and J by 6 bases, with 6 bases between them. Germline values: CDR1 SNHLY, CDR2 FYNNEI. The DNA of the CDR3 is TGTGCCAGCAGTCGGGTGGATACGCAGTATTTT. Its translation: CASSRVDTQYF.

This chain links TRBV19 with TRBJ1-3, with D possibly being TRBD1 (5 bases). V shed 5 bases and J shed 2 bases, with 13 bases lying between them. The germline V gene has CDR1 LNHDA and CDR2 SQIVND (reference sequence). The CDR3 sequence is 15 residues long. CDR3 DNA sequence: TGTGCCAGTAGTCAGGGTCGGACGACTGGAAACACCATATATTTT. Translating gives CASSQGRTTGNTIYF.

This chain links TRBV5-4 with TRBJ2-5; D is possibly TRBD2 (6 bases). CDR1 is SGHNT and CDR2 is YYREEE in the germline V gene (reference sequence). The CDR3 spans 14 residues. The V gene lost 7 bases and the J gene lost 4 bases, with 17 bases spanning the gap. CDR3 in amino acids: CASYPWRRGETQYF. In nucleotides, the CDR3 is TGTGCCAGCTACCCCTGGAGGCGGGGAGAGACCCAGTACTTC.

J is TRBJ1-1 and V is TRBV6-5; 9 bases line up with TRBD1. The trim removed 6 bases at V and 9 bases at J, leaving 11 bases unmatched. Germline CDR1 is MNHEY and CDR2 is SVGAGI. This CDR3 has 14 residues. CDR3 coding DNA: TGTGCCAGCAGATCCGGGACAGGGAAATTGCAAGCTTTCTTT. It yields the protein CASRSGTGKLQAFF.

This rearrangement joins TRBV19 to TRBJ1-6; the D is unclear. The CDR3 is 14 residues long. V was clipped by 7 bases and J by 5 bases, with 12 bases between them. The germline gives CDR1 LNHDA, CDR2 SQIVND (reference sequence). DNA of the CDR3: TGTGCCAGTAAAAACGACAAGGATAATTCACCCCTCCACTTT. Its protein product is CASKNDKDNSPLHF.

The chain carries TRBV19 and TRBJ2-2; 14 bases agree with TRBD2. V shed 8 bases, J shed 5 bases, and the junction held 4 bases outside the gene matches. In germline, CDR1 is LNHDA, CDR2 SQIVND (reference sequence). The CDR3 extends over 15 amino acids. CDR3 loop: CASSGLAGVTGELFF. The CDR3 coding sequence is TGTGCCAGTTCGGGACTAGCGGGAGTTACCGGGGAGCTGTTTTTT.

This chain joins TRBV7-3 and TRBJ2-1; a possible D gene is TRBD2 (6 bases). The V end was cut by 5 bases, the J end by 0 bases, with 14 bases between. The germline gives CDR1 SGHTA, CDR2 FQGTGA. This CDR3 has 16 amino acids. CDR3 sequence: CASSLASDSSYNEQFF. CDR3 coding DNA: TGTGCCAGCAGCCTAGCGAGCGATAGCTCCTACAATGAGCAGTTCTTC.